This is a list of T cell receptor beta chains from one sample in a study of T cells expressing NK-cell markers. TCRdb processed the 5' RACE reads again and assigns one entry to each CDR3 protein, with no DNA. The sample table includes approximately 420,000 distinct CDR3 sequences. Input material: blood T cells: a sorted CD56 or NKG2C T cell subset, CD4+ or CD8+ T cells, or bulk PBMC T cells (not recorded which). The receptors here all came from a woman between 50 and 59 years old in good health. CDR3s include the opening cysteine and the closing phenylalanine or tryptophan.

V gene	J gene	CDR3 protein
TRBV5-1	TRBJ1-2	CASSSPGQYYGYTF
TRBV3-1	TRBJ2-7	CASSQEGMKQYF
TRBV11-2	TRBJ1-6	CASSLEQFYNSPLHF
TRBV12-3/TRBV12-4	TRBJ2-2	CASSLKRMNTGELFF
TRBV29-1	TRBJ2-1	CSVLAASSYNEQFF
TRBV3-1	TRBJ2-5	CASTPKLGLAGAETQYF
TRBV10-2	TRBJ2-5	CASAPGHLGETQYF
TRBV4-2	TRBJ2-1	CASRTTIWATYNEQFF
TRBV5-1	TRBJ2-7	CASSVSGIYSYEQYF
TRBV4-1	TRBJ2-1	CASSQDGGLAGEREQFF
TRBV24-1	TRBJ2-1	CATSVGSYNEQFF
TRBV2	TRBJ2-3	CASRLLAGEADTQYF
TRBV4-1	TRBJ2-1	CASSQGEGSSYNEQFF
TRBV5-1	TRBJ1-3	CASSLEETGGNTIYF
TRBV5-1	TRBJ1-6	CASSSGEPNSPLHF
TRBV12-3/TRBV12-4	TRBJ1-2	CASKSALDRPGYTF
TRBV14	TRBJ2-5	CASSQVGTQYQETQYF
TRBV7-8	TRBJ2-1	CASRSQGAATYNEQFF
TRBV5-5	TRBJ2-6	CASSLGGSPRAGANVLTF
TRBV7-8	TRBJ1-2	CASSQRTGNGYTF
TRBV7-8	TRBJ2-3	CASSFSSGNRADTQYF
TRBV12-3/TRBV12-4	TRBJ2-1	CASSLRGTSGYNEQFF
TRBV24-1	TRBJ2-5	CATSESIGWETQYF
TRBV7-3	TRBJ2-5	CASSLAGGETQSF
TRBV24-1	TRBJ2-3	CATSDGRGRTDTQYF
TRBV20-1	TRBJ2-1	CSARDYLAPQTNEQFF
TRBV12-3/TRBV12-4	TRBJ2-7	CASSSTHTASGPRYEQYF